The 28 T cell receptor beta chains below all came from one sample that was sequenced in a study of blood T cell repertoires in COVID-19. Assay: immunoSEQ multiplex PCR; the TCRdb copy retains only in-frame clones and omits some. The table has over 300,000 clones, around 89% seen once. The sequencing input was peripheral blood. These TCRs come from a man between 18 and 29 years old who had recovered from COVID-19.

As concerns this clone: The sample carries other DNA sequences with the same CDR3. The chain has TRBV7-2 and TRBJ2-5, with 8 positions matching TRBD1. This CDR3 region has 14 residues. The V gene's germline CDR1 is SGHTA and CDR2 FQGNSA. V shed 4 bases and J 4 bases; nucleotides not matched to a gene: 5. The CDR3 is CASSSGQGRETQYF. CDR3 nucleotide sequence: TGTGCCAGCAGCTCAGGACAGGGTCGAGAGACCCAGTACTTC.

CDR3 region: CATSRAGPYNEQFF. The DNA of the CDR3 is TGTGCCACCAGCCGAGCGGGGCCTTACAATGAGCAGTTCTTC. The chain links TRBV24-1 to TRBJ2-1, with 7 nucleotides matching TRBD2. There are 14 residues in the CDR3. V lost 7 bases and J lost 4; bases outside the gene matches: 6. Per germline, CDR1 KGHDR and CDR2 SFDVKD.

This chain connects TRBV3-1 (or the pseudogene TRBV3-2) to TRBJ2-1; TRBD1 agrees at 8 bases. J was trimmed by 6 bases and V by 6 bases; bases with no gene match: 7. The CDR3 length is 14 residues. Germline values: CDR1 LGHDT, CDR2 YNNKEL (reference sequence). In nucleotides, the CDR3 is TGTGCCAGCAGACAGGGGGTGACCCTCAATGAGCAGTTCTTC. Its protein is CASRQGVTLNEQFF.

The V and J genes are TRBV7-2 and TRBJ1-5, with 8 bases matching TRBD1. After removal of 2 bases from V and 2 bases from J, the junction contained 8 bases not matched to a gene. Looked up from germline, CDR1 is SGHTA and CDR2 is FQGNSA. The CDR3 is 17 amino acids. The CDR3 reads CASSLNTGGVGNQPQHF. CDR3 bases: TGTGCCAGCAGCTTAAATACAGGGGGGGTTGGCAATCAGCCCCAGCATTTT.

In this sample, this clone turned up once. This chain connects TRBV2 to TRBJ2-1, with 9 bases aligning to TRBD1. The CDR3 loop spans 15 amino acids. V dropped 7 bases and J dropped 5; count of bases not matched to a gene: 9. Germline V lookup: CDR1 SNHLY, CDR2 FYNNEI. The CDR3 bases are TGTGCCAGCACCGAGGGGACAGGGATTGACAATGAGCAGTTCTTC. Amino acid sequence: CASTEGTGIDNEQFF.

V is TRBV3-1 (or the pseudogene TRBV3-2) and J is TRBJ2-3; D remains ambiguous. This CDR3 region has 15 residues. Trimming shortened V by 0 bases and J by 7 bases, and 14 bases separated the two germline ends. The germline V gene encodes CDR1 LGHDT and CDR2 YNNKEL (reference sequence). The DNA of the CDR3 is TGTGCCAGCAGCCAAGAACGGTTAACGTTATATACGCAGTATTTT. This gives the protein CASSQERLTLYTQYF.

This clone is a singleton in its sample. V and J are TRBV24-1 and TRBJ2-7, with TRBD1 matching over 9 bases. The CDR3 spans 13 residues. CDR1 KGHDR and CDR2 SFDVKD come from the germline V gene. Unmatched junction bases numbered 5, after V lost 4 bases and J lost 8 bases. CDR3 DNA sequence: TGTGCCACCAGTGACCCTGGGACAGGGAAGCAGTACTTC. Its translation: CATSDPGTGKQYF.

The chain has TRBV3-1 (or the pseudogene TRBV3-2) and TRBJ1-4; D remains unclear. With 4 bases removed from V and 13 bases from J, the gap between germline ends came to 16 bases. The CDR3 contains 13 residues. From germline, CDR1 is LGHDT and CDR2 YNNKEL (reference sequence). Here the CDR3 reads CASSPSGGAVLFF. As DNA, the CDR3 is TGTGCCAGCAGCCCCTCCGGTGGTGCGGTACTGTTTTTT.

This clone appeared once. The J gene is TRBJ1-4, the V gene TRBV18, with TRBD1 identical over 11 bases. Trimming cost V 4 bases and J 8 bases; bases outside gene matches: 9. Germline loops: CDR1 KGHSH, CDR2 LQKENI. CDR3 length: 16 amino acids. The CDR3 region has the DNA TGTGCCAGCTCACTTACACCGGGACAGGGGGGAGAAAAACTGTTTTTT. This gives the protein CASSLTPGQGGEKLFF.

The chain employs TRBV12-3 or TRBV12-4 and TRBJ2-7; possibly TRBD2 for D (5 bases). CDR3 length: 12 residues. V lost 6 bases and J lost 7, with 13 bases in between. The CDR3, as DNA: TGTGCCAGCAGAGAGGGCTGGTTGGAGCAGTACTTC. This gives the protein CASREGWLEQYF.

The chain couples TRBV15 to TRBJ1-1; D unresolved. Trimming removed 4 bases from V and 0 bases from J, with 9 bases in between. Germline V CDR1 and CDR2: LNHNV, YYDKDF (reference sequence). CDR3 length: 14 residues. The CDR3 reads CATSTAGMNTEAFF. CDR3 nucleotides: TGTGCCACCAGCACGGCCGGGATGAACACTGAAGCTTTCTTT.

The chain couples TRBV6-5 to TRBJ2-1; the match to TRBD2 covers 7 bases. Germline loops: CDR1 MNHEY, CDR2 SVGAGI. This CDR3 spans 15 amino acids. Germline trimming cut 2 bases from V and 5 bases from J; bases unmatched to any gene: 6. Here the CDR3 reads CASSYRTSVHNEQFF. CDR3 DNA: TGTGCCAGCAGTTACCGAACTAGCGTCCACAATGAGCAGTTCTTC.

The V call is TRBV29-1, the J call TRBJ2-7; 9 bases line up with TRBD1. J lost 4 bases, V lost 4 bases, and 8 bases had no gene match. The length of the CDR3 is 14 residues. CDR1 and CDR2 (germline): SQVTM, ANQGSEA. The CDR3 region has the DNA TGCAGCGTTGTACAGGGACAGGGAAGGTACGAGCAGTACTTC. Its translation is CSVVQGQGRYEQYF.

Only a few counts were recorded for this clone. The V and J genes are TRBV7-3 and TRBJ2-3; TRBD2 matches 13 bases. V trimming: 4 bases; J trimming: 5 bases; junction bases outside the gene matches: 3. Germline values: CDR1 SGHTA, CDR2 FQGTGA. This CDR3 comprises 15 residues. CDR3 nucleotides: TGTGCCAGCAGCTGGACTAGCGGGGGTTTAGATACGCAGTATTTT. The encoded protein is CASSWTSGGLDTQYF.

The rearrangement links TRBV7-8 to TRBJ1-1; D gene uncertain. The germline V gene has CDR1 SGHVS and CDR2 FQNEAQ. CDR3 length: 11 amino acids. The germline V and J ends were trimmed by 5 bases and 8 bases, with 9 bases remaining between them. The CDR3 here is CASSRGGEAFF. The CDR3 DNA reads as TGTGCCAGCAGCCGCGGAGGAGAAGCTTTCTTT.

V usage is TRBV4-2 and J usage is TRBJ1-2; 7 nucleotides match TRBD1. This CDR3 has 17 amino acids. Germline V gene sequence: CDR1 LGHNA, CDR2 YNFKEQ. Trimming at V came to 3 bases and at J to 3 bases, leaving 13 bases not matched to a gene. CDR3 region: CASSHRQGSATDYGYTF. The DNA for the CDR3 is TGTGCCAGCAGCCATCGACAGGGATCGGCTACTGACTATGGCTACACCTTC.

The table lists this clone with a count of one. The V and J genes are TRBV2 and TRBJ2-1, with TRBD2 identical over 14 bases. Germline-derived CDR1 and CDR2 are SNHLY and FYNNEI. The CDR3 loop spans 15 amino acids. Unmatched junction bases numbered 5, after V lost 7 bases and J lost 6 bases. CDR3 in amino acids: CASTMTSGRANEQFF. In DNA form, the CDR3 reads TGTGCCAGCACCATGACTAGCGGGAGGGCCAATGAGCAGTTCTTC.

This clone was recorded only once. The chain combines TRBV7-8 with TRBJ2-5; 9 bases match TRBD1. The germline gives CDR1 SGHVS, CDR2 FQNEAQ. Losses at the gene ends were 3 bases for V and 4 bases for J; bases not matched to a gene: 12. The CDR3 is 17 residues long. The chain's CDR3 is CASSLSRDREGGETQYF. The CDR3 DNA is TGTGCCAGCAGCTTGAGCCGGGACAGGGAAGGGGGAGAGACCCAGTACTTC.

The chain employs TRBV2 and TRBJ1-6; perhaps TRBD1 as D (6 bases). Germline V CDR1 and CDR2: SNHLY, FYNNEI. The CDR3 runs to 15 residues. Trimming cost V 4 bases and J 9 bases, with 16 bases left between them. DNA for the CDR3: TGTGCCAGCAGTGCACTCGGGGGGGGCTCTTCACCCCTCCACTTT. It yields the protein CASSALGGGSSPLHF.

The genes are TRBV5-3 and TRBJ1-4; 9 bases fit TRBD1. TRBV5-3 is sorted into the ORF group, with uncertain function. V was clipped by 4 bases and J by 4 bases; unmatched bases: 8. The CDR3 consists of 16 residues. Here the CDR3 reads CARSLPQTGGNEKLFF. CDR3 nucleotides: TGTGCCAGAAGCCTCCCCCAGACAGGGGGTAATGAAAAACTGTTTTTT.

The chain carries TRBV5-1 and TRBJ1-1; 7 positions match TRBD1. V dropped 4 bases and J dropped 0; count of bases not matched to a gene: 3. Germline V lookup: CDR1 SGHRS, CDR2 YFSETQ. The CDR3 is 14 amino acids. The CDR3 region is CASSGGQMNTEAFF. CDR3 DNA: TGCGCCAGCAGCGGGGGACAGATGAACACTGAAGCTTTCTTT.

The chain couples TRBV11-2 to TRBJ1-4; D not resolved. The germline gives CDR1 SGHAT, CDR2 FQNNGV. Trimming took 1 base from V and 1 from J, leaving 4 bases between them. CDR3 length: 14 amino acids. The DNA of the CDR3 is TGTGCCAGCAGCTTAGGGCAAACTAATGAAAAACTGTTTTTT. Protein product: CASSLGQTNEKLFF.

V is TRBV5-1 and J is TRBJ1-1; no clear D. This CDR3 region has 14 residues. V was pared by 0 bases and J by 5 bases, with 11 bases between. Germline CDR1 reads SGHRS; CDR2 reads YFSETQ. The CDR3 nucleotides are TGCGCCAGCAGCTTGGTTCCCTCCGCGACTGAAGCTTTCTTT. The encoded protein is CASSLVPSATEAFF.

This clone has just a few counts. This chain uses TRBV27 with TRBJ1-1; possible D gene TRBD1, 6 bases. The CDR3 loop spans 13 amino acids. CDR1 and CDR2 from the germline V gene are MNHEY and SMNVEV (reference sequence). V gave up 3 bases and J gave up 7 bases, with 12 bases separating them. CDR3 region: CASSFLGAGEAFF. In nucleotides, the CDR3 is TGTGCCAGCAGTTTTTTGGGGGCGGGTGAAGCTTTCTTT.

Details on this clone: The sample has other DNA sequences that encode this CDR3 too. CDR3 coding DNA: TGTGCCAGCAGTTACTCGGGAGGGCGAGGCTACACCTTC. This translates into CASSYSGGRGYTF. The chain carries TRBV6-5 and TRBJ1-2; no firm D call. This CDR3 comprises 13 residues. V was trimmed by 0 bases and J by 8 bases, leaving 10 bases between them. The germline CDR1 and CDR2 sequences are MNHEY and SVGAGI.

V gene TRBV4-2 combines with J gene TRBJ1-6; D possibly corresponds to TRBD1 (6 bases). CDR3 length: 16 amino acids. Trimming shortened V by 0 bases and J by 7 bases, and 13 bases separated the two germline ends. Germline-derived CDR1 and CDR2 are LGHNA and YNFKEQ. The CDR3 DNA reads as TGTGCCAGCAGCCAAGAATCGGGACACTCCAATTCACCCCTCCACTTT. This gives the protein CASSQESGHSNSPLHF.

The chain recombines TRBV5-4 with TRBJ2-5; 7 positions match TRBD1. The CDR3 covers 14 residues. V shed 3 bases, J shed 2 bases, and the junction held 4 bases outside the gene matches. The germline CDR1 and CDR2 sequences are SGHNT and YYREEE (reference sequence). CDR3 sequence: CASSSTGQQETQYF. The CDR3 DNA sequence: TGTGCCAGCAGCTCGACAGGGCAACAAGAGACCCAGTACTTC.

The chain has TRBV11-3 and TRBJ2-7; no firm D call. This CDR3 spans 13 amino acids. CDR1 SGHNT and CDR2 YENEEA come from the germline V gene. V was shortened by 1 base and J by 5 bases, with 9 bases between the two germline ends. CDR3 DNA sequence: TGTGCCAGCAGCTTAGGAAGCTTTGACGAGCAGTACTTC. Translating it yields CASSLGSFDEQYF.